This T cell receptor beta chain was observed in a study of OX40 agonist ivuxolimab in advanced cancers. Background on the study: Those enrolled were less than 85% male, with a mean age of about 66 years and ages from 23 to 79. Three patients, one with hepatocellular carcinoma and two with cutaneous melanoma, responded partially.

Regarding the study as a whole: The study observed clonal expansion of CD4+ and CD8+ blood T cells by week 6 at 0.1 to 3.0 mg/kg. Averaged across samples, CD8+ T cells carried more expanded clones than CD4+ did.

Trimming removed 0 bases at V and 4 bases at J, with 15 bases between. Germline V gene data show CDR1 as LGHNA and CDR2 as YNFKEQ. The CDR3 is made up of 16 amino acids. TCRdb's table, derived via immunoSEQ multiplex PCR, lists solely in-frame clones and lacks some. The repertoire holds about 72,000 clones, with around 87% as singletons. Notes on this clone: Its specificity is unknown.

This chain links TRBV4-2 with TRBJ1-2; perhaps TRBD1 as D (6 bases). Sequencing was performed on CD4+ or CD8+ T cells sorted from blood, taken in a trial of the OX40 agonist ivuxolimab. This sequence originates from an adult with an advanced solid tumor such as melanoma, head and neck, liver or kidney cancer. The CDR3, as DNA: TGTGCCAGCAGCCAAGATGAACAGGGCGGTGCCTATGGCTACACCTTC. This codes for CASSQDEQGGAYGYTF.